This TCR beta chain was documented in a study of blood T cell repertoires in COVID-19. Study details: Acute and convalescent COVID-19 specimens originated in the United States, Italy and Spain.

The CDR3 has 15 residues. In germline, CDR1 is MNHEY, CDR2 SVGAGI. V shed 6 bases, J shed 4 bases, and the junction held 8 bases outside the gene matches. Methods used by the authors: Reference gene primer amplification gave estimated nucleated cell counts. Using immunoSEQ multiplex PCR, the repertoire was profiled, and TCRdb retains in-frame clones only, with some absent. The D gene and trimming were derived from the DNA, and the V and J assignments and clone size from that table. The table includes 140,000 or so clones, about 82% detected once. The table lists this clone with a count of one. This chain links TRBV6-5 with TRBJ2-5; 10 positions agree with TRBD2. This clonotype was sampled from a man aged 45-60 years with acute or convalescent COVID-19. The sample taken for sequencing was peripheral blood. The CDR3 sequence: CASRGLRLAGETQYF. The CDR3 coding sequence is TGTGCCAGCAGAGGACTCAGACTAGCGGGAGAGACCCAGTACTTC.